The 32 T cell receptor beta chains below were found in one sample sequenced in a study of naive and memory T cell subsets. Two oligonucleotides, mixed equimolar, formed the beta constant-region primer covering TRBC1 and TRBC2. TCRdb analysed the UMI-ligation and nested PCR reads with MiXCR anew, one entry per CDR3 protein. This table has 70,000 to 95,000 distinct CDR3 sequences, 7% appearing once. The specimen sequenced was central memory CD4+ T cells from blood. Receptor source: a human donor in good health.

The chain employs TRBV6-6 and TRBJ1-6; 7 positions agree with TRBD1. The CDR3 is 15 amino acids. In germline, CDR1 is MNHNY, CDR2 SVGAGI (reference sequence). V gave up 8 bases and J gave up 7 bases; unmatched junction bases: 11. The CDR3 here is CASSPRQGLNSPLHF. The CDR3 DNA reads as TGTGCCAGCTCCCCTCGACAGGGATTAAATTCACCCCTCCACTTT.

Ten or more counts support this clonotype. This chain connects TRBV5-1 to TRBJ2-7, with TRBD1 matching over 8 bases. J lost 0 bases, V lost 4 bases, and 12 bases had no gene match. The CDR3 spans 17 residues. Germline V gives CDR1 SGHRS, CDR2 YFSETQ. Here the CDR3 reads CASSTRQGAILSYEQYF. CDR3 bases: TGCGCCAGCAGCACGCGCCAGGGGGCCATACTCTCCTACGAGCAGTACTTC.

The rearrangement links TRBV15 to TRBJ2-5, with D unresolved. The CDR3 is 15 residues long. V was clipped by 0 bases and J by 5 bases, with 13 bases between them. Germline CDR1 LNHNV, CDR2 YYDKDF (reference sequence). This CDR3 reads CATSRDKAHLETQYF. DNA for the CDR3: TGTGCCACCAGCAGAGATAAGGCCCATCTTGAGACCCAGTACTTC.

V usage is TRBV19 and J usage is TRBJ2-1; 8 bases line up with TRBD2. Per the germline V gene, CDR1 is LNHDA and CDR2 is SQIVND (reference sequence). V trimming: 1 base; J trimming: 4 bases; junction bases outside the gene matches: 6. CDR3 length: 16 amino acids. The CDR3 bases are TGTGCCAGTAGTATAGTTCCAACTAGCGGATACAATGAGCAGTTCTTC. This codes for CASSIVPTSGYNEQFF.

A few counts support this clonotype. The chain recombines TRBV7-8 with TRBJ2-2; TRBD1 aligns across 9 bases. Germline V gene lookup returns CDR1 SGHVS and CDR2 FQNEAQ. This CDR3 region has 15 residues. Unmatched junction bases numbered 9, after V lost 7 bases and J lost 6 bases. CDR3 DNA sequence: TGTGCCAGCATCCCTTGGGACAGGGTCTCCGGGGAGCTGTTTTTT. This gives the protein CASIPWDRVSGELFF.

This rearrangement joins TRBV10-3 to TRBJ2-3, with 8 bases matching TRBD2. This CDR3 has 13 amino acids. Trimming removed 9 bases from V and 3 bases from J; junction bases left unmatched: 5. Germline values: CDR1 ENHRY, CDR2 SYGVKD. The CDR3 here is CAIAREGTDTQYF. CDR3 DNA sequence: TGTGCCATTGCTCGGGAGGGAACAGATACGCAGTATTTT.

The rearrangement uses TRBV3-1 and TRBJ1-5; 7 nucleotides agree with TRBD1. The CDR3 covers 12 residues. With 8 bases clipped from V and 7 bases from J, the junction kept 5 bases outside the gene matches. Germline CDR1 and CDR2: LGHDT and YNNKEL (reference sequence). CDR3 sequence (DNA): TGTGCCAGCGGGTCAGGGGGACAGCCCCAGCATTTT. The encoded protein is CASGSGGQPQHF.

This clonotype was found a few times. This chain links TRBV29-1 with TRBJ2-1; D is unresolved. There are 13 residues in the CDR3. The V gene lost 7 bases and the J gene lost 3 bases, with 13 bases spanning the gap. Germline V lookup: CDR1 SQVTM, CDR2 ANQGSEA. The CDR3 sequence: CSARLRNYNEQFF. CDR3 DNA: TGCAGCGCCCGACTGCGGAACTACAATGAGCAGTTCTTC.

V usage is TRBV20-1 and J usage is TRBJ2-1; 11 nucleotides agree with TRBD2. This CDR3 is built from 16 residues. V lost 4 bases to trimming and J lost 12 bases; unmatched junction nucleotides: 17. CDR1 and CDR2 (germline): DFQATT, SNEGSKA (reference sequence). As DNA, the CDR3 is TGCAGTGCTAACGGAATGGGTCTAGCGGGAGGAAAATGGCAGTTCTTC. Translation: CSANGMGLAGGKWQFF.

This clonotype was recorded at least ten times. The V and J genes are TRBV20-1 and TRBJ2-5; D unresolved. Germline loops: CDR1 DFQATT, CDR2 SNEGSKA (reference sequence). The CDR3 totals 12 residues. Deletions cut 4 bases from V and 1 base from J, with 7 bases between. The CDR3 nucleotides read TGCAGTGCTAATTTAGGCCAAGAGACCCAGTACTTC. Protein sequence: CSANLGQETQYF.

This clonotype has a handful of counts. The chain recombines TRBV11-3 with TRBJ1-1; TRBD1 might be the D (6 bases). The V end was cut by 5 bases, the J end by 2 bases, with 15 bases between. Germline values: CDR1 SGHNT, CDR2 YENEEA. The CDR3 length is 15 residues. The CDR3 region has the DNA TGTGCCAGCAGCCCACCAACGGGACAAAACACTGAAGCTTTCTTT. Its protein is CASSPPTGQNTEAFF.

Relative to its sample, this clonotype is medium-sized (0.01 to 0.1%). The V gene is TRBV29-1, the J gene TRBJ1-2; 7 bases line up with TRBD1. CDR3 size: 13 residues. Unmatched junction bases numbered 3, after V lost 0 bases and J lost 5 bases. The V gene's germline CDR1 is SQVTM and CDR2 ANQGSEA. Here the CDR3 DNA reads TGCAGCGTTGAAGATAAGACAGGGTATGGCTACACCTTC. It specifies CSVEDKTGYGYTF.

The rearrangement joins TRBV7-2 to TRBJ1-1, with D hard to call. This CDR3 has 15 residues. V was trimmed by 4 bases and J by 1 base, leaving 13 bases between them. The germline V gene has CDR1 SGHTA and CDR2 FQGNSA. In DNA form, the CDR3 reads TGTGCCAGCAGCTCGTCCTTGAATAGGAACACTGAAGCTTTCTTT. Its protein is CASSSSLNRNTEAFF.

The chain employs TRBV20-1 and TRBJ2-7; no firm D call. V gave up 5 bases and J gave up 0 bases, with 17 bases separating them. This CDR3 spans 15 amino acids. Germline CDR1 DFQATT, CDR2 SNEGSKA (reference sequence). The CDR3 bases are TGCAGTGCTCCCATGTCTGGCCCCATCTCCTACGAGCAGTACTTC. Translation gives CSAPMSGPISYEQYF.

This rearrangement joins TRBV7-2 to TRBJ2-2, with 7 bases lining up with TRBD1. The germline CDR1 and CDR2 sequences are SGHTA and FQGNSA. V lost 4 bases to trimming and J lost 3 bases; unmatched junction nucleotides: 2. This CDR3 contains 14 residues. This chain's CDR3 is CASSSGQDTGELFF. The CDR3 DNA follows: TGTGCCAGCAGCTCTGGACAGGACACCGGGGAGCTGTTTTTT.

The chain has TRBV15 and TRBJ2-7; D is undetermined. Germline CDR1 is LNHNV and CDR2 is YYDKDF (reference sequence). CDR3 length: 15 amino acids. V was shortened by 1 base and J by 1 base, with 11 bases between the two germline ends. For the CDR3, the DNA is TGTGCCACCAGCAGAGGCGGATTTGGATCCTACGAGCAGTACTTC. Translated, it gives CATSRGGFGSYEQYF. The entire variable domain, with the rest obtained from reference TRBV15 and TRBJ2-7, is as follows: DAMVIQNPRYQVTQFGKPVTLSCSQTLNHNVMYWYQQKSSQAPKLLFHYYDKDFNNEADTPDNFQSRRPNTSFCFLDIRSPGLGDTAMYLCATSRGGFGSYEQYFGPGTRLTVT.

V gene TRBV10-3 combines with J gene TRBJ2-2; D assignment may be TRBD1 or TRBD2 (5 bases each). The ends were cut back, 6 bases at V and 4 bases at J, with 12 bases in the middle. Germline V lookup: CDR1 ENHRY, CDR2 SYGVKD. The CDR3 totals 14 residues. CDR3 nucleotides: TGTGCCATCAGGCTGGGACCGATCACCGGGGAGCTGTTTTTT. Its translation is CAIRLGPITGELFF.

There are many counts of this clonotype. CDR3 DNA sequence: TGTGCCAGCAGTTTTTGGCAGGGGGCGGCTGAAGCTTTCTTT. Translation: CASSFWQGAAEAFF. V and J are TRBV12-3 or TRBV12-4 and TRBJ1-1; TRBD1 agrees at 8 bases. J lost 6 bases, V lost 3 bases, and 6 bases had no gene match. The CDR3 sequence is 14 residues long.

This rearrangement joins TRBV11-2 to TRBJ2-3; D is ambiguous. Germline V gives CDR1 SGHAT, CDR2 FQNNGV. V was pared by 3 bases and J by 0 bases, with 10 bases between. The CDR3 contains 15 residues. CDR3 sequence (DNA): TGTGCCAGCAGCTTCCTTCCCCTGAGCACAGATACGCAGTATTTT. As protein: CASSFLPLSTDTQYF.

This clonotype was found many times. J is TRBJ2-7 and V is TRBV7-9, with no clear D. The V end lost 2 bases, the J end lost 2 bases, and 16 bases lay between the germline ends. The CDR3 has 16 amino acids. Germline assignment: CDR1 SEHNR and CDR2 FQNEAQ (reference sequence). CDR3 nucleotide sequence: TGTGCCAGCAGCTTATTATCAAGGTCAGACACCTACGAGCAGTACTTC. Amino acid sequence: CASSLLSRSDTYEQYF.

The CDR3, as DNA: TGTGCCAGCAGCCAAGTTGTCCTCCTGGACACCGGGGAGCTGTTTTTT. It codes for CASSQVVLLDTGELFF. This chain uses TRBV4-2 with TRBJ2-2; D not resolved. The CDR3 consists of 16 residues. Trimming took off 1 base at V and 3 bases at J, with 12 bases between the two ends. CDR1 is LGHNA and CDR2 is YNFKEQ in the germline V gene.

This sequence joins TRBV5-4 and TRBJ1-6; D not resolved. This CDR3 comprises 15 residues. CDR1 and CDR2 (germline): SGHNT, YYREEE (reference sequence). With 4 bases removed from V and 7 bases from J, the gap between germline ends came to 15 bases. For the CDR3, the DNA is TGTGCCAGCAGCCCGGACCTTGGAGGCAATTCACCCCTCCACTTT. The encoded protein is CASSPDLGGNSPLHF.

Many counts were recorded for this clonotype. The gene calls are TRBV27 and TRBJ1-2, with D possibly matching TRBD1 (5 bases). This CDR3 has 14 residues. CDR1 MNHEY and CDR2 SMNVEV come from the germline V gene (reference sequence). V was cut by 4 bases and J by 2 bases, with 11 bases left in between. DNA for the CDR3: TGTGCCAGCAGTTCTACAAGACAGAACTATGGCTACACCTTC. Translated: CASSSTRQNYGYTF.

This clonotype was picked up many times. This rearrangement joins TRBV9 to TRBJ2-3, with TRBD1 matching over 7 bases. The J segment lost 5 bases and the V segment lost 4 bases, leaving 4 bases of the junction unmatched. The CDR3 contains 13 residues. The germline V gene encodes CDR1 SGDLS and CDR2 YYNGEE. The CDR3 coding sequence is TGTGCCAGCAGCCGACAGGGACGAGATACGCAGTATTTT. Amino acids: CASSRQGRDTQYF.

The chain employs TRBV27 and TRBJ1-2; D is ambiguous. This CDR3 is 16 amino acids long. Germline V gene sequence: CDR1 MNHEY, CDR2 SMNVEV (reference sequence). The V end lost 2 bases, the J end lost 5 bases, and 18 bases lay between the germline ends. CDR3 amino acids: CASSLGGVQSRYGYTF. CDR3 bases: TGTGCCAGCAGTTTAGGAGGAGTACAGTCTAGGTATGGCTACACCTTC.

The CDR3 region has the DNA TGTGCCAGCAGCCTGACAGGTAACCCTTCTGGGGCCAACGTCCTGACTTTC. Translation: CASSLTGNPSGANVLTF. The rearrangement links TRBV9 to TRBJ2-6; a weak D match, TRBD1 (6 bases). The germline gives CDR1 SGDLS, CDR2 YYNGEE. The V gene lost 4 bases and the J gene lost 1 base, with 15 bases spanning the gap. There are 17 residues in the CDR3.

The gene calls are TRBV7-2 and TRBJ2-7; D is unresolved. Per the germline V gene, CDR1 is SGHTA and CDR2 is FQGNSA. The V gene lost 5 bases and the J gene lost 2 bases, with 13 bases spanning the gap. The CDR3 extends over 14 amino acids. The CDR3 is CASSLMAPTYEQYF. The CDR3 nucleotides read TGTGCCAGCAGCCTCATGGCCCCGACCTACGAGCAGTACTTC.

This clonotype was detected a few times. The V gene is TRBV9, the J gene TRBJ1-3, with TRBD1 matching 8 bases. Germline values: CDR1 SGDLS, CDR2 YYNGEE. J lost 4 bases, V lost 0 bases, and 6 bases had no gene match. The CDR3 length is 16 residues. The chain's CDR3 is CASSVARTGIGNTIYF. DNA for the CDR3: TGTGCCAGCAGCGTAGCTCGGACAGGGATCGGAAACACCATATATTTT.

This chain uses TRBV20-1 with TRBJ2-7; D not certain. Germline CDR1 reads DFQATT; CDR2 reads SNEGSKA (reference sequence). There are 15 residues in the CDR3. The V gene lost 0 bases and the J gene lost 3 bases, with 15 bases spanning the gap. The CDR3 DNA follows: TGCAGTGCTAGAGATCCGAAACAGAAGATCTACGAGCAGTACTTC. Amino acids: CSARDPKQKIYEQYF.

Ten or more counts support this clonotype. The chain links TRBV29-1 to TRBJ1-2; no definite D call. The germline gives CDR1 SQVTM, CDR2 ANQGSEA. This CDR3 comprises 13 residues. V gave up 5 bases and J gave up 0 bases, with 10 bases separating them. The CDR3 loop is CSVREESNYGYTF. The CDR3 coding sequence is TGCAGCGTTCGGGAGGAATCTAACTATGGCTACACCTTC.

This clonotype was seen repeatedly, ten times or more. The chain carries TRBV7-2 and TRBJ1-2; D remains unclear. Trimming pared 2 bases from V and 6 bases from J, leaving 10 bases between. CDR3 size: 13 residues. Germline lookup yields CDR1 SGHTA and CDR2 FQGNSA. The CDR3 DNA reads as TGTGCCAGCAGCTTAAGAGGGTTGGATGGCTACACCTTC. As protein: CASSLRGLDGYTF.

This clonotype was seen many times. The genes are TRBV6-1 and TRBJ2-3; D not resolved. CDR1 MNHNS and CDR2 SASEGT come from the germline V gene. The length of the CDR3 is 15 residues. Trimming took off 0 bases at V and 0 bases at J, with 7 bases between the two ends. CDR3 in amino acids: CASSEAPGSTDTQYF. Here the CDR3 DNA reads TGTGCCAGCAGTGAAGCCCCAGGCAGCACAGATACGCAGTATTTT.